The 19 T cell receptor beta chains given below trace back to one sample, sequenced in a study of cytomegalovirus exposure and HLA in healthy donors listed by TCRdb under 2017. Library prep was done by the immunoSEQ multiplex PCR assay. For the multiplex PCR, a mixture combining 60 forward primers for TCR Vbeta segments and 13 reverse primers for TCR Jbeta segments was used. TCRdb obtained this table from immuneACCESS and retained in-frame rearrangements with V and J assigned. These tables miss some clones; where compared with another copy, unresolved V genes account for less than half of the shortfall, and the remainder is unexplained. Within this sample are some 150,000 clones, with around four fifths of them counted one time only. The biggest ten clones account for 0.95% to 1.5% of the sample. The sample was PBMCs. Receptors were obtained from a woman in her forties or fifties in good health and CMV-seronegative.

As for this clone: The same CDR3 arises from other DNA sequences in this sample as well. The chain is built from TRBV18 and TRBJ2-7, with 9 bases matching TRBD1. CDR1 is KGHSH and CDR2 is LQKENI in the germline V gene. The V segment lost 5 bases and the J segment 3 bases; nucleotides outside the gene matches: 2. CDR3 length equals 13 residues. CDR3 protein: CASSSTGGYEQYF. CDR3 in DNA: TGTGCCAGCTCATCGACAGGGGGCTACGAGCAGTACTTC.

This chain links TRBV5-4 with TRBJ2-2; TRBD2 matches 8 bases. The CDR3 covers 17 residues. Losses at the gene ends were 4 bases for V and 1 base for J; bases not matched to a gene: 9. Per germline, CDR1 SGHNT and CDR2 YYREEE (reference sequence). This CDR3 is CASSPRGAGVNTGELFF. CDR3 bases: TGTGCCAGCAGCCCCCGGGGAGCGGGAGTGAACACCGGGGAGCTGTTTTTT.

The V call is TRBV19, the J call TRBJ2-3; 8 positions agree with TRBD1. Per the germline V gene, CDR1 is LNHDA and CDR2 is SQIVND (reference sequence). The CDR3 spans 15 residues. V lost 4 bases and J lost 0; bases outside the gene matches: 3. The CDR3 DNA is TGTGCCAGTAGTAGACAGGGGACCAGCACAGATACGCAGTATTTT. It encodes CASSRQGTSTDTQYF.

The V call is TRBV5-4, the J call TRBJ2-1; D not certain. Germline V gene sequence: CDR1 SGHNT, CDR2 YYREEE (reference sequence). The CDR3 has 13 residues. The V end lost 0 bases, the J end lost 12 bases, and 13 bases lay between the germline ends. The CDR3 sequence: CASSLVTDLGQFF. The CDR3 bases are TGTGCCAGCAGCTTGGTTACAGATCTCGGGCAGTTCTTC.

As regards this clone: At one of its ends the junction is not consistent with the germline gene, which may arise from a read error. The CDR3 sequence is CASGLPGTGNYEQYF. CDR3 DNA: TGTGCCAGCGGCTTGCCCGGGACAGGGAACTACGAGCAGTACTTC. This chain links TRBV5-6 with TRBJ2-7, with 9 bases fitting TRBD1. This CDR3 region has 15 residues. Germline loops: CDR1 SGHDT, CDR2 YYEEEE.

This clone was observed once. V and J are TRBV27 and TRBJ1-3; no firm D call. Deletions cut 6 bases from V and 4 bases from J, with 13 bases between. The germline CDR1 and CDR2 sequences are MNHEY and SMNVEV (reference sequence). The CDR3 extends over 14 amino acids. In DNA, the CDR3 is TGTGCCAGCAGGGACTCCTTCAAAGGAAACACCATATATTTT. Protein sequence: CASRDSFKGNTIYF.

Points on this clone: Relative to the germline gene, one junction end is altered; a read error may explain this. The V and J genes are TRBV5-1 and TRBJ1-2; 7 bases line up with TRBD1. CDR1 is SGHRS and CDR2 is YFSETQ in the germline V gene. The CDR3 consists of 13 residues. The CDR3 sequence: CASTLTGSYGYTF. The CDR3 DNA reads as TGCGCCAGCACCTTGACAGGGTCCTATGGCTACACCTTC.

Regarding this clone: One end of the junction does not line up with germline, which may come from a read error. The rearrangement links TRBV5-1 to TRBJ2-2; 7 positions agree with TRBD1. This CDR3 contains 14 residues. Looked up from germline, CDR1 is SGHRS and CDR2 is YFSETQ. CDR3 residues: CASRLGQPLGELFF. CDR3 in DNA: TGCGCCAGCAGGTTGGGACAGCCTCTCGGGGAGCTGTTTTTT.

The chain has TRBV4-1 and TRBJ2-5, with D perhaps matching TRBD1 (6 bases). Germline CDR1 is MGHRA and CDR2 is YSYEKL. Trimming left V 6 bases short and J 3 bases short, with 17 bases between. The CDR3 loop spans 15 amino acids. CDR3 residues: CASSAAGDEKETQYF. DNA of the CDR3: TGCGCCAGCAGTGCGGCAGGGGACGAGAAAGAGACCCAGTACTTC.

The chain uses TRBV27 and TRBJ2-1; 12 nucleotides align to TRBD2. The CDR3 has 16 amino acids. CDR1 MNHEY and CDR2 SMNVEV come from the germline V gene (reference sequence). V was clipped by 1 base and J by 9 bases; unmatched bases: 7. The CDR3 nucleotides are TGTGCCAGCAGTTTATTGGCTAGCGGGAGGGCGGGTGAGCAGTTCTTC. Its translation: CASSLLASGRAGEQFF.

This chain uses TRBV11-1 with TRBJ2-5; D remains unclear. The last part of the DNA fits TRBJ2-7 better; the J call may be wrong. This CDR3 is built from 11 residues. Germline values: CDR1 SGHAT, CDR2 FQDESV (reference sequence). In nucleotides, the CDR3 is TGTGCGATCGGTTCCTCCTACGAGCAGTACTTC. Protein product: CAIGSSYEQYF.

V gene TRBV14 combines with J gene TRBJ1-2; D might be TRBD1 (6 bases). Germline CDR1 and CDR2: SGHDN and FVKESK. V was cut by 2 bases and J by 2 bases, with 9 bases left in between. The CDR3 contains 14 residues. The CDR3 nucleotides are TGTGCCAGCAGCCAATATCAGGGGAACTATGGCTACACCTTC. Its protein product is CASSQYQGNYGYTF.

The V and J genes are TRBV4-3 and TRBJ2-2; the D gene is possibly TRBD2 (6 bases). This CDR3 has 14 amino acids. V lost 3 bases, J lost 8 bases, and 13 bases lay in between. Germline CDR1 is LGHNA and CDR2 is YSLEER. The CDR3 DNA is TGCGCCAGCAGCCATACTAGCAGGTCTGGGGAGCTGTTTTTT. Its translation: CASSHTSRSGELFF.

The chain carries TRBV7-2 and TRBJ2-1, with 7 bases lining up with TRBD1. V lost 5 bases, J lost 7 bases, and 2 bases stayed unmatched. This CDR3 has 12 amino acids. Per the germline V gene, CDR1 is SGHTA and CDR2 is FQGNSA. For the CDR3, the DNA is TGTGCCAGCAGCGAACAGGGGAATGAGCAGTTCTTC. This gives the protein CASSEQGNEQFF.

The V gene is TRBV6-1, the J gene TRBJ2-7; D unresolved. Germline CDR1 is MNHNS and CDR2 is SASEGT. The V and J ends lost 6 bases and 0 bases respectively, with 12 bases between them. There are 14 residues in the CDR3. The CDR3 reads CASRREEFSYEQYF. CDR3 DNA: TGTGCCAGCAGAAGAGAAGAGTTCTCCTACGAGCAGTACTTC.

This chain connects TRBV10-2 to TRBJ1-2, with 8 nucleotides matching TRBD1. Germline CDR1 WSHSY, CDR2 SAAADI. This CDR3 contains 15 residues. V was pared by 5 bases and J by 2 bases, with 7 bases of the junction left unmatched. DNA of the CDR3: TGCGCCAGCAGTACGGGGGACAGGACAAACTATGGCTACACCTTC. Translated, it gives CASSTGDRTNYGYTF.

This clone was seen only once. The V call is TRBV7-2, the J call TRBJ1-2; D remains ambiguous. Germline CDR1 is SGHTA and CDR2 is FQGNSA. Trimming left V 3 bases short and J 0 bases short, with 14 bases between. CDR3 length: 16 amino acids. The CDR3 loop is CASSLAVEHPNYGYTF. CDR3 bases: TGTGCCAGCAGCTTGGCGGTGGAGCATCCTAACTATGGCTACACCTTC. The whole variable domain, filled in from reference TRBV7-2 and TRBJ1-2, reads GAGVSQSPSNKVTEKGKDVELRCDPISGHTALYWYRQSLGQGLEFLIYFQGNSAPDKSGLPSDRFSAERTGGSVSTLTIQRTQQEDSAVYLCASSLAVEHPNYGYTFGSGTRLTVV.

This chain joins TRBV13 and TRBJ2-7; no firm D call. CDR3 length: 16 amino acids. V lost 0 bases and J lost 0, with 12 bases in between. The germline V gene encodes CDR1 PRHDT and CDR2 FYEKMQ (reference sequence). The CDR3 reads CASSLGTFPLSYEQYF. The CDR3 DNA follows: TGTGCCAGCAGCTTAGGCACGTTCCCACTCTCCTACGAGCAGTACTTC.

The rearrangement uses TRBV27 and TRBJ1-3; the match to TRBD1 covers 8 bases. The CDR3 runs to 14 residues. Germline CDR1 and CDR2: MNHEY and SMNVEV (reference sequence). The J segment lost 4 bases and the V segment lost 6 bases, leaving 5 bases of the junction unmatched. The CDR3: CASRRQGRGNTIYF. CDR3 in DNA: TGTGCCAGCAGGAGACAGGGGAGGGGAAACACCATATATTTT.